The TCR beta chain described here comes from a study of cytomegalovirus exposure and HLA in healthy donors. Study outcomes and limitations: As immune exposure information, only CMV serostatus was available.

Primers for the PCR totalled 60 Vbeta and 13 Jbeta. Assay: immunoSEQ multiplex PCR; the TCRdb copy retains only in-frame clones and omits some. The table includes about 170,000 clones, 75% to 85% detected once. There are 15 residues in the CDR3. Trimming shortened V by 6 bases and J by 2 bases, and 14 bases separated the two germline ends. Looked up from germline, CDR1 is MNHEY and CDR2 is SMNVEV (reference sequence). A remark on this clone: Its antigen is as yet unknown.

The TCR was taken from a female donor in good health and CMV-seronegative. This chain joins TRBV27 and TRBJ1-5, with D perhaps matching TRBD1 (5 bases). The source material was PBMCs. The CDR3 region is CASSPQWGRNQPQHF. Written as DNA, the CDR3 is TGTGCCAGCAGCCCACAATGGGGCCGCAATCAGCCCCAGCATTTT.